Below are 13 T cell receptor beta chains sequenced from a single sample in a study of blood T cell repertoires in COVID-19. Libraries were prepared by immunoSEQ multiplex PCR; TCRdb keeps only in-frame clonotypes and omits some of them. The profile covers a few hundred thousand clones, with over 80% appearing a single time and about 4.5% taken by the ten largest. The sequenced sample was peripheral blood. The receptors derive from a man aged 60 to 69 who had recovered from COVID-19.

The chain links TRBV18 to TRBJ2-6; 7 nucleotides line up with TRBD1. Germline trimming cut 6 bases from V and 1 base from J; bases unmatched to any gene: 12. The V gene's germline CDR1 is KGHSH and CDR2 LQKENI. This CDR3 is built from 18 residues. The CDR3, as DNA: TGTGCCAGCTCCCTCACAGGGGAGAGGGGTTCTGGGGCCAACGTCCTGACTTTC. Translating it yields CASSLTGERGSGANVLTF.

The chain employs TRBV30 and TRBJ2-1; 10 bases line up with TRBD2. J lost 5 bases, V lost 0 bases, and 4 bases had no gene match. CDR1 and CDR2 from the germline V gene are GTSNPN and SVGIG (reference sequence). The CDR3 loop spans 15 amino acids. The CDR3 DNA reads as TGTGCCTGGAGTGTATTAGCGGGGGGAAACAATGAGCAGTTCTTC. The encoded protein is CAWSVLAGGNNEQFF.

The chain couples TRBV5-1 to TRBJ2-7, with D tentatively TRBD1 (5 bases). CDR3 length equals 13 residues. Germline loops: CDR1 SGHRS, CDR2 YFSETQ. The V gene lost 4 bases and the J gene lost 3 bases, with 11 bases spanning the gap. CDR3 DNA sequence: TGCGCCAGCAGCGGACCGACAGACTACGAGCAGTACTTC. Translation gives CASSGPTDYEQYF.

The chain links TRBV4-1 to TRBJ2-3, with 9 positions matching TRBD2. The germline V gene encodes CDR1 MGHRA and CDR2 YSYEKL. CDR3 length: 16 residues. V lost 1 base to trimming and J lost 6 bases; unmatched junction nucleotides: 8. The CDR3 DNA reads as TGCGCCAGCAGCCAAGTTCTAGCGGGATTTGCGGATACGCAGTATTTT. Translation: CASSQVLAGFADTQYF.

In this sample, this clone turned up a few times. This chain uses TRBV7-2 with TRBJ2-1, with TRBD2 matching 9 bases. The CDR3 runs to 16 residues. Germline V gene lookup returns CDR1 SGHTA and CDR2 FQGNSA. Unmatched junction bases numbered 10, after V lost 1 base and J lost 9 bases. CDR3: CASSLVSGGGAGEQFF. The DNA of the CDR3 is TGTGCCAGCAGCTTAGTGTCGGGCGGGGGGGCCGGTGAGCAGTTCTTC.

The table lists this clone with a count of one. This chain joins TRBV5-1 and TRBJ1-1, with TRBD1 matching 11 bases. Looked up from germline, CDR1 is SGHRS and CDR2 is YFSETQ. The ends lost 4 bases at V and 0 bases at J; junction bases unmatched: 5. The CDR3 covers 16 residues. DNA of the CDR3: TGCGCCAGCAGCACCGGACAGGGGGCGTTGAACACTGAAGCTTTCTTT. This sequence encodes CASSTGQGALNTEAFF. The variable domain in full, with the rest retrieved from reference TRBV5-1 and TRBJ1-1, is KAGVTQTPRYLIKTRGQQVTLSCSPISGHRSVSWYQQTPGQGLQFLFEYFSETQRNKGNFPGRFSGRQFSNSRSEMNVSTLELGDSALYLCASSTGQGALNTEAFFGQGTRLTVV.

On this clone itself: Other nucleotide sequences in the sample specify the same CDR3. The chain recombines TRBV18 with TRBJ1-5; maybe TRBD1 (5 bases). This CDR3 is 14 amino acids long. The V and J ends lost 6 bases and 0 bases respectively, with 9 bases between them. Per germline, CDR1 KGHSH and CDR2 LQKENI. In nucleotides, the CDR3 is TGTGCCAGCTCTCCCGACAGTAGCAATCAGCCCCAGCATTTT. As protein: CASSPDSSNQPQHF.

V and J are TRBV15 and TRBJ1-4; D gene unclear. This CDR3 has 14 residues. Germline lookup yields CDR1 LNHNV and CDR2 YYDKDF (reference sequence). Trimming left V 3 bases short and J 7 bases short, with 12 bases between. The DNA of the CDR3 is TGTGCCACCAGCAGTGGGGAGGGTCGTGAAAAACTGTTTTTT. This sequence encodes CATSSGEGREKLFF.

The chain is built from TRBV27 and TRBJ1-2; TRBD1 matches 7 bases. This CDR3 region has 21 residues. Germline lookup yields CDR1 MNHEY and CDR2 SMNVEV (reference sequence). Trimming took 5 bases from V and 0 from J; bases not matched to a gene: 24. CDR3 amino acids: CASSTTGLLPNDRVSNYGYTF. CDR3 bases: TGTGCCAGCAGTACGACAGGGCTACTCCCAAACGATCGCGTTTCTAACTATGGCTACACCTTC.

The DNA for the CDR3 is TGTGCCAGCTCACGCACAAGTGCAACTAATGAAAAACTGTTTTTT. It encodes CASSRTSATNEKLFF. The V and J genes are TRBV18 and TRBJ1-4; D uncertain. The CDR3 is 15 residues long. Germline CDR1 and CDR2: KGHSH and LQKENI. V dropped 4 bases and J dropped 0 bases, with 9 bases sitting between them.

The chain recombines TRBV11-2 with TRBJ2-1, with 11 bases that match TRBD2. Germline CDR1 SGHAT, CDR2 FQNNGV. CDR3 length: 16 amino acids. V lost 4 bases and J lost 8; bases outside the gene matches: 10. The CDR3 reads CASSSQLAGAVDEQFF. The CDR3 DNA sequence: TGTGCCAGCAGCTCCCAACTAGCGGGGGCTGTCGATGAGCAGTTCTTC. Full variable domain (missing parts from reference TRBV11-2 and TRBJ2-1): EAGVAQSPRYKIIEKRQSVAFWCNPISGHATLYWYQQILGQGPKLLIQFQNNGVVDDSQLPKDRFSAERLKGVDSTLKIQPAKLEDSAVYLCASSSQLAGAVDEQFFGPGTRLTVL.

V is TRBV7-6 and J is TRBJ1-2; D uncertain. Trimming removed 5 bases from V and 3 bases from J, with 16 bases in between. CDR3 length equals 15 residues. CDR1 SGHVS and CDR2 FNYEAQ come from the germline V gene. The CDR3 reads CASSPHIQADYGYTF. The CDR3 nucleotides read TGTGCCAGCAGCCCACATATTCAGGCTGACTATGGCTACACCTTC.

The chain recombines TRBV6-4 with TRBJ2-5, with TRBD2 matching 10 bases. The V and J ends lost 4 bases and 4 bases, in that order; junction bases with no gene match: 0. Germline CDR1 and CDR2: MRHNA and SNTAGT. This CDR3 comprises 13 residues. CDR3 in DNA: TGTGCCAGCAGTGTAGCGGGAGGAGAGACCCAGTACTTC. Residues: CASSVAGGETQYF.